The clone carrying this TCR beta chain was seen just once. Its antigen is not identified. The entry originates in a study of OX40 agonist ivuxolimab in advanced cancers. Study background: Averaging 60 years in age, with a range of roughly 23 to 80, the cohort was around 83% male.

The assay was immunoSEQ multiplex PCR, and TCRdb's table has in-frame clones only and misses some. The profile shows around 80,000 clones, under 85% of them singletons. Germline V lookup: CDR1 MNHNY, CDR2 SVGAGI (reference sequence). V lost 11 bases and J 10 bases, leaving 24 bases between the germline ends. The CDR3 runs 13 residues. General study points: CD4+ and CD8+ blood T cells expanded clonally by week 6 at 0.1 to 3.0 mg/kg. There were, on average, more expanded clones in CD8+ T cells than in CD4+.

Source: CD4+ or CD8+ T cells sorted from blood, taken in a trial of the OX40 agonist ivuxolimab. This TCR was recovered from an adult with an advanced solid tumor such as melanoma, head and neck, liver or kidney cancer. V and J are TRBV6-6 and TRBJ2-7; weak D call: TRBD2 (6 bases). DNA of the CDR3: TGTGCCGGGAAGACGGGAGAAGGAGGAGAACAGTACTTC. Its translation is CAGKTGEGGEQYF.